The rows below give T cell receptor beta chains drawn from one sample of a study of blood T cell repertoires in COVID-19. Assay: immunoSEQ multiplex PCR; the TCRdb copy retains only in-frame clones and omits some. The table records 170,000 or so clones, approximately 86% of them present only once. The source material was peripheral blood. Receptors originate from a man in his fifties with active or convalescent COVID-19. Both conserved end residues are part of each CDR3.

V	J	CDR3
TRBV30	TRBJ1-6	CAWSVSPTYNSPLHF
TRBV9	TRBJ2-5	CASSGVREGPETQYF
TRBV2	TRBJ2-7	CASSPRLKIDEQYF
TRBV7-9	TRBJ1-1	CASSLLTTLNTEAFF
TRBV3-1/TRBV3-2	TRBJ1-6	CASSQLGQGFSPLHF
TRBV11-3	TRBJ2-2	CASSLGDSVNTGELFF
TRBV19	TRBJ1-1	CASTGQGITEAFF
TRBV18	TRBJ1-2	CASSLNRGLGYGYTF
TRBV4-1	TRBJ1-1	CASSQGTGGSSTEAFF
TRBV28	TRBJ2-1	CASSFDLGDYNEQFF